The next 21 T cell receptor beta chains were all read from a single sample in a study of molecular identifiers for immune sequencing clone quantification. TCRdb re-derived calls from the PCR reads in MiXCR, one entry per CDR3 protein. The sample contains over 300,000 distinct CDR3 sequences, 24% of which appear only once. Sequencing used naive CD8+ T cells from blood, with Jurkat cell RNA spiked in. The sample's subset: FACS-sorted CD8+CD4-CCR7+CD45RA+ naive T cells. The origin of the receptors is a human donor in good health. Some libraries in this study had Jurkat cell RNA spiked in.

This clonotype was detected many times. The rearrangement uses TRBV19 and TRBJ2-3, with no clear D. CDR1 and CDR2 from the germline V gene are LNHDA and SQIVND (reference sequence). The V end was cut by 3 bases, the J end by 5 bases, with 3 bases between. The CDR3 length is 11 residues. In DNA, the CDR3 is TGTGCCAGTAGTATCGGAGATACGCAGTATTTT. Translated: CASSIGDTQYF.

The J gene is TRBJ1-5, the V gene TRBV27, with TRBD1 identical over 7 bases. The CDR3 is 14 amino acids. Germline lookup yields CDR1 MNHEY and CDR2 SMNVEV (reference sequence). With 6 bases clipped from V and 3 bases from J, the junction kept 5 bases outside the gene matches. CDR3 amino acids: CASSHRGLNQPQHF. The CDR3, as DNA: TGTGCCAGCAGCCACAGGGGTCTCAATCAGCCCCAGCATTTT.

This clonotype occurred a few times. The chain links TRBV20-1 to TRBJ2-7; 9 bases map to TRBD2. The CDR3 has 14 amino acids. The germline CDR1 and CDR2 sequences are DFQATT and SNEGSKA (reference sequence). V dropped 6 bases and J dropped 5; count of bases not matched to a gene: 11. The CDR3 DNA is TGCAGTGCACTTCCTCTAGCGGGATACCACGAGCAGTACTTC. It specifies CSALPLAGYHEQYF.

On this clonotype itself: A read error may explain this, as a much larger clone is one base away. V gene TRBV20-1 combines with J gene TRBJ2-3, with D maybe TRBD1 (5 bases). The DNA end is more similar to TRBJ1-5, so the J call may be wrong. Per the germline V gene, CDR1 is DFQATT and CDR2 is SNEGSKA (reference sequence). This CDR3 spans 15 amino acids. The CDR3 DNA reads TGCAGTGCTACCCTAGCGGGGGAGATCACAGATACGCAGCATTTT. Amino acids: CSATLAGEITDTQHF.

This clonotype was counted only a few times. The chain is built from TRBV7-9 and TRBJ2-3; D is unresolved. The germline V and J ends were trimmed by 5 bases and 2 bases, with 17 bases remaining between them. The CDR3 totals 16 residues. The germline V gene has CDR1 SEHNR and CDR2 FQNEAQ (reference sequence). The CDR3 region has the DNA TGTGCCAGCAGCGGACCCAGGCACCACAACACAGATACGCAGTATTTT. Its protein is CASSGPRHHNTDTQYF.

This clonotype was counted ten times or more. This rearrangement joins TRBV7-2 to TRBJ2-3; D remains unclear. This CDR3 has 13 amino acids. CDR1 and CDR2 (germline): SGHTA, FQGNSA. Trimming removed 4 bases from V and 3 bases from J, with 8 bases in between. The CDR3 loop is CASSSDATDTQYF. In DNA form, the CDR3 reads TGTGCCAGCAGCTCGGACGCGACAGATACGCAGTATTTT. Filled out from reference TRBV7-2 and TRBJ2-3, the complete variable domain reads GAGVSQSPSNKVTEKGKDVELRCDPISGHTALYWYRQSLGQGLEFLIYFQGNSAPDKSGLPSDRFSAERTGGSVSTLTIQRTQQEDSAVYLCASSSDATDTQYFGPGTRLTVL.

This clonotype was detected a few times. The rearrangement uses TRBV12-5 and TRBJ2-5, with D unclear. The V gene lost 0 bases and the J gene lost 4 bases, with 18 bases spanning the gap. Looked up from germline, CDR1 is LGHNT and CDR2 is FRNRAP. This CDR3 has 17 residues. In DNA form, the CDR3 reads TGTGCTAGTGGTTTGGTCCCAACCCCTGAAAGAGGAGAGACCCAGTACTTC. This translates into CASGLVPTPERGETQYF.

This clonotype was observed a handful of times. J is TRBJ2-7 and V is TRBV4-3; D unresolved. The CDR3 loop spans 14 amino acids. V was trimmed by 4 bases and J by 5 bases, leaving 15 bases between them. From germline, CDR1 is LGHNA and CDR2 YSLEER. CDR3 in amino acids: CASSLSRLFDEQYF. CDR3 nucleotide sequence: TGCGCCAGCAGCCTAAGTCGTCTCTTCGACGAGCAGTACTTC.

This clonotype has a count of ten or more. The CDR3 spells CASSFSGLPNQPQHF. In nucleotides, the CDR3 is TGTGCCAGCAGCTTCTCGGGACTCCCGAATCAGCCCCAGCATTTT. V and J are TRBV5-5 and TRBJ1-5, with D perhaps TRBD1 (5 bases). CDR1 is SGHKS and CDR2 is YYEKEE in the germline V gene (reference sequence). The CDR3 contains 15 residues. The germline V and J ends were trimmed by 2 bases and 4 bases, with 13 bases remaining between them.

The J gene is TRBJ1-1, the V gene TRBV4-2; D gene uncertain. Germline assignment: CDR1 LGHNA and CDR2 YNFKEQ. This CDR3 has 14 residues. Trimming pared 1 base from V and 1 base from J, leaving 7 bases between. The CDR3 region has the DNA TGTGCCAGCAGCCAAGGACTTTCGAACACTGAAGCTTTCTTT. Translated: CASSQGLSNTEAFF.

This clonotype was observed a few times. This rearrangement joins TRBV12-3 or TRBV12-4 to TRBJ2-3; tentatively, D is TRBD2 (5 bases). The CDR3 extends over 17 amino acids. Trimming shortened V by 8 bases and J by 0 bases, and 21 bases separated the two germline ends. CDR3 nucleotide sequence: TGTGCCAGCGGGCCCCGCTCTAGCTTTCGTAGCACAGATACGCAGTATTTT. Residues: CASGPRSSFRSTDTQYF.

The chain couples TRBV7-9 to TRBJ2-4; the D gene could be TRBD1 or TRBD2 (5 bases each). CDR3 size: 15 residues. Trimming removed 1 base at V and 5 bases at J, with 12 bases between. Germline V gene sequence: CDR1 SEHNR, CDR2 FQNEAQ (reference sequence). CDR3 DNA: TGTGCCAGCAGCTTAGTTCTTGGGACGGAAAACATTCAGTACTTC. Its translation: CASSLVLGTENIQYF. Looking up the rest from reference TRBV7-9 and TRBJ2-4 gives the full variable domain: DTGVSQNPRHKITKRGQNVTFRCDPISEHNRLYWYRQTLGQGPEFLTYFQNEAQLEKSRLLSDRFSAERPKGSFSTLEIQRTEQGDSAMYLCASSLVLGTENIQYFGAGTRLSVL.

About this clonotype: The junction shows a germline mismatch at one end, possibly a read error. The chain is built from TRBV5-5 and TRBJ2-7, with D hard to call. Looked up from germline, CDR1 is SGHKS and CDR2 is YYEKEE (reference sequence). CDR3 size: 14 residues. CDR3 DNA sequence: TGTGCCAGCAACCAAGCCCTCTCCCCCTACGAGCAGCACTTC. Protein product: CASNQALSPYEQHF.

In regard to this clonotype: A much bigger clone sits one base away, suggesting this may be a read error. The V gene is TRBV20-1, the J gene TRBJ2-7; D gene unclear. In germline, CDR1 is DFQATT, CDR2 SNEGSKA (reference sequence). The CDR3 is 14 amino acids. V lost 3 bases and J 3 bases, leaving 15 bases between the germline ends. CDR3 sequence: CSARERSLNYEQYF. The CDR3, as DNA: TGCAGTGCTAGGGAACGTAGCCTCAACTACGAGCAGTACTTC.

This clonotype appeared once. The rearrangement uses TRBV5-1 and TRBJ2-7; D gene uncertain. The V and J ends lost 3 bases and 5 bases respectively, with 15 bases between them. Per germline, CDR1 SGHRS and CDR2 YFSETQ. The CDR3 extends over 14 amino acids. In DNA, the CDR3 is TGCGCCAGCAGCTACCGGCTGAACCTACACGAGCAGTACTTC. The encoded protein is CASSYRLNLHEQYF. The full variable domain, its missing parts supplied by reference TRBV5-1 and TRBJ2-7, is KAGVTQTPRYLIKTRGQQVTLSCSPISGHRSVSWYQQTPGQGLQFLFEYFSETQRNKGNFPGRFSGRQFSNSRSEMNVSTLELGDSALYLCASSYRLNLHEQYFGPGTRLTVT.

This chain links TRBV27 with TRBJ1-1, with 10 bases aligning to TRBD1. This CDR3 has 13 residues. The V gene end was trimmed by 10 bases and the J gene end by 3 bases; junction bases not matched to a gene: 5. Looked up from germline, CDR1 is MNHEY and CDR2 is SMNVEV (reference sequence). The CDR3 sequence is CATGTGEYTEAFF. The CDR3 DNA reads TGTGCCACCGGGACAGGGGAGTACACTGAAGCTTTCTTT.

In its sample, this clonotype was seen a few times. The chain couples TRBV30 to TRBJ1-1, with TRBD1 matching 10 bases. The CDR3 is 13 amino acids. Germline CDR1 GTSNPN, CDR2 SVGIG (reference sequence). V was pared by 5 bases and J by 3 bases, with 3 bases of the junction left unmatched. This CDR3 reads CAWEDRGYTEAFF. CDR3 sequence (DNA): TGTGCCTGGGAGGACAGGGGGTACACTGAAGCTTTCTTT.

The sample holds a few counts of this clonotype. The chain couples TRBV5-4 to TRBJ1-5; 7 nucleotides line up with TRBD1. Germline trimming cut 4 bases from V and 4 bases from J; bases unmatched to any gene: 17. There are 18 residues in the CDR3. Germline CDR1 is SGHNT and CDR2 is YYREEE (reference sequence). The CDR3 nucleotides are TGTGCCAGCAGCGGGATGACAGGGTTTAAGGTGGCTAATCAGCCCCAGCATTTT. This gives the protein CASSGMTGFKVANQPQHF.

A few counts support this clonotype. V gene TRBV27 combines with J gene TRBJ2-7, with a weak D call TRBD1 (6 bases). V was cut by 5 bases and J by 7 bases, with 18 bases left in between. Per germline, CDR1 MNHEY and CDR2 SMNVEV (reference sequence). The CDR3 length is 14 residues. CDR3 sequence: CASSPGTQPGEQYF. The CDR3, as DNA: TGTGCCAGCAGTCCCGGGACACAGCCTGGTGAGCAGTACTTC.

This clonotype was observed many times. The chain links TRBV6-2 or TRBV6-3 to TRBJ1-1; D perhaps matches TRBD1 (6 bases). Germline CDR1 is MNHEY and CDR2 is SVGEGT. Trimming left V 2 bases short and J 2 bases short, with 12 bases between. The CDR3 spans 15 residues. CDR3 bases: TGTGCCAGCAGTTACAGGGGGACCGTCAACACTGAAGCTTTCTTT. Protein: CASSYRGTVNTEAFF.

CDR3 amino acids: CASSLGAGAFTDTQYF. CDR3 nucleotide sequence: TGTGCCAGCAGTTTGGGAGCGGGAGCTTTCACAGATACGCAGTATTTT. V is TRBV27 and J is TRBJ2-3; 8 bases match TRBD2. With 3 bases clipped from V and 2 bases from J, the junction kept 7 bases outside the gene matches. The CDR3 runs to 16 residues. From germline, CDR1 is MNHEY and CDR2 SMNVEV (reference sequence).